A single sample is the source of the 20 T cell receptor beta chains below, sequenced in a study of blood T cell repertoires in COVID-19. Libraries were prepared by immunoSEQ multiplex PCR; TCRdb keeps only in-frame clonotypes and omits some of them. The data contain a few hundred thousand clones, about 88% of them singletons. Sequenced: PBMCs or T cells enriched from blood (not recorded which). These receptors originate from a woman in her 30s who had been exposed to COVID-19.

The chain couples TRBV30 to TRBJ1-4; D remains ambiguous. Trimming removed 2 bases at V and 0 bases at J, with 10 bases between. The CDR3 extends over 15 amino acids. Germline CDR1 reads GTSNPN; CDR2 reads SVGIG (reference sequence). CDR3 loop: CAWSKRFATNEKLFF. In DNA, the CDR3 is TGTGCCTGGAGTAAACGGTTTGCAACTAATGAAAAACTGTTTTTT.

This rearrangement joins TRBV3-1 (or the pseudogene TRBV3-2) to TRBJ1-1; 10 bases are shared with TRBD1. Germline V lookup: CDR1 LGHDT, CDR2 YNNKEL (reference sequence). J lost 7 bases, V lost 3 bases, and 8 bases had no gene match. The CDR3 spans 15 residues. In nucleotides, the CDR3 is TGTGCCAGCAGCCACCGACAGGGGGCCCGCGATGAAGCTTTCTTT. It specifies CASSHRQGARDEAFF.

The chain uses TRBV4-2 and TRBJ2-7; D is possibly TRBD1 (5 bases). This CDR3 contains 15 residues. V was shortened by 1 base and J by 3 bases, with 13 bases between the two germline ends. Germline-derived CDR1 and CDR2 are LGHNA and YNFKEQ. The CDR3 spells CASSQAFGRDYEQYF. DNA for the CDR3: TGTGCCAGCAGCCAAGCCTTTGGCAGGGACTACGAGCAGTACTTC.

The J gene is TRBJ2-3, the V gene TRBV27; 12 positions match TRBD2. The J segment lost 4 bases and the V segment lost 1 base, leaving 3 bases of the junction unmatched. CDR1 is MNHEY and CDR2 is SMNVEV in the germline V gene (reference sequence). This CDR3 is 16 amino acids long. The CDR3 DNA is TGTGCCAGCAGTTTATGGTGGACTAGCGGGGCAGATACGCAGTATTTT. Amino acids: CASSLWWTSGADTQYF.

The chain employs TRBV9 and TRBJ1-2; TRBD1 agrees at 7 bases. With 4 bases clipped from V and 2 bases from J, the junction kept 8 bases outside the gene matches. In germline, CDR1 is SGDLS, CDR2 YYNGEE. The CDR3 consists of 15 residues. CDR3 sequence: CASSQTGGQNYGYTF. CDR3 coding DNA: TGTGCCAGCAGCCAAACTGGGGGACAGAACTATGGCTACACCTTC.

The chain employs TRBV30 and TRBJ1-1; the match to TRBD1 covers 10 bases. Germline loops: CDR1 GTSNPN, CDR2 SVGIG (reference sequence). The CDR3 totals 15 residues. V lost 3 bases, J lost 10 bases, and 14 bases stayed unmatched. The DNA of the CDR3 is TGTGCCTGGAGAAATACCGGGACAGGGGCGCTCGGAGCTTTCTTT. Protein sequence: CAWRNTGTGALGAFF. Supplemented by reference TRBV30 and TRBJ1-1, the full variable domain reads SQTIHQWPATLVQPVGSPLSLECTVEGTSNPNLYWYRQAAGRGLQLLFYSVGIGQISSEVPQNLSASRPQDRQFILSSKKLLLSDSGFYLCAWRNTGTGALGAFFGQGTRLTVV.

V and J are TRBV11-2 and TRBJ2-1; tentative D call: TRBD2 (5 bases). There are 15 residues in the CDR3. V was cut by 5 bases and J by 0 bases, with 11 bases left in between. Germline CDR1 reads SGHAT; CDR2 reads FQNNGV. The CDR3 bases are TGTGCCAGCAGCACGGACTTCACCTCCTACAATGAGCAGTTCTTC. Its protein is CASSTDFTSYNEQFF.

V and J are TRBV7-9 and TRBJ2-1; 7 nucleotides match TRBD1. Germline CDR1 reads SEHNR; CDR2 reads FQNEAQ (reference sequence). The ends lost 5 bases at V and 6 bases at J; junction bases unmatched: 13. The CDR3 sequence is 16 residues long. In DNA form, the CDR3 reads TGTGCCAGCAGCCGCACGGACAGGCGATTTTTCAATGAGCAGTTCTTC. Translated: CASSRTDRRFFNEQFF.

The J gene is TRBJ2-7, the V gene TRBV30; possibly TRBD1 for D (5 bases). V was trimmed by 3 bases and J by 3 bases, leaving 9 bases between them. The CDR3 has 12 residues. The germline CDR1 and CDR2 sequences are GTSNPN and SVGIG (reference sequence). CDR3 protein: CAWRRQSYEQYF. In DNA form, the CDR3 reads TGTGCCTGGAGACGACAGAGCTACGAGCAGTACTTC. Full variable domain (rest looked up from reference TRBV30 and TRBJ2-7): SQTIHQWPATLVQPVGSPLSLECTVEGTSNPNLYWYRQAAGRGLQLLFYSVGIGQISSEVPQNLSASRPQDRQFILSSKKLLLSDSGFYLCAWRRQSYEQYFGPGTRLTVT.

The chain carries TRBV9 and TRBJ2-1; 14 nucleotides line up with TRBD2. V shed 4 bases, J shed 6 bases, and the junction held 9 bases outside the gene matches. Germline V lookup: CDR1 SGDLS, CDR2 YYNGEE. The CDR3 runs 17 residues. The DNA of the CDR3 is TGTGCCAGCAGCTCTCCGGGACTAGCGGGGGTGGTCAATGAGCAGTTCTTC. As protein: CASSSPGLAGVVNEQFF.

The chain has TRBV21-1 and TRBJ2-7; the table gives TRBD1 as D, unverified against the DNA. TRBV21-1 is a pseudogene locus. The CDR3 length is 16 residues. Written as DNA, the CDR3 is TGTGCCAGCAGCAAGGTGGGGACAGTAAGCTCCTACGAGCAGTACTTC. As protein: CASSKVGTVSSYEQYF.

V and J are TRBV19 and TRBJ2-7; 7 bases are shared with TRBD1. The CDR3 sequence is 15 residues long. With 1 base clipped from V and 2 bases from J, the junction kept 5 bases outside the gene matches. Germline V gene lookup returns CDR1 LNHDA and CDR2 SQIVND (reference sequence). The CDR3 DNA sequence: TGTGCCAGTAGTATAGGACAGGGCTACGCCTACGAGCAGTACTTC. This encodes CASSIGQGYAYEQYF. The full variable domain, in which reference TRBV19 and TRBJ2-7 provide the parts outside the CDR3, is DGGITQSPKYLFRKEGQNVTLSCEQNLNHDAMYWYRQDPGQGLRLIYYSQIVNDFQKGDIAEGYSVSREKKESFPLTVTSAQKNPTAFYLCASSIGQGYAYEQYFGPGTRLTVT.

The J gene is TRBJ2-1, the V gene TRBV7-9; 8 bases match TRBD1. With V trimmed by 5 bases and J by 4 bases, 16 bases remained unmatched. Germline CDR1 SEHNR, CDR2 FQNEAQ (reference sequence). The CDR3 contains 18 residues. The CDR3 sequence is CASSDTSGGSSLYNEQFF. Here the CDR3 DNA reads TGTGCCAGCAGCGATACCTCAGGGGGCTCCTCCCTATACAATGAGCAGTTCTTC.

The chain links TRBV2 to TRBJ2-7, with TRBD1 matching 7 bases. CDR1 is SNHLY and CDR2 is FYNNEI in the germline V gene. V was pared by 4 bases and J by 2 bases, with 5 bases of the junction left unmatched. This CDR3 comprises 14 residues. The DNA for the CDR3 is TGTGCCAGCAGTGTGACACAGGGGCCCTACGAGCAGTACTTC. This sequence encodes CASSVTQGPYEQYF. The whole variable domain, remainder taken from reference TRBV2 and TRBJ2-7, is EPEVTQTPSHQVTQMGQEVILRCVPISNHLYFYWYRQILGQKVEFLVSFYNNEISEKSEIFDDQFSVERPDGSNFTLKIRSTKLEDSAMYFCASSVTQGPYEQYFGPGTRLTVT.

This clone was counted a few times. CDR3 sequence: CASSLVEGSSTDTQYF. DNA for the CDR3: TGTGCCAGCAGCTTAGTTGAGGGATCTAGCACAGATACGCAGTATTTT. The chain combines TRBV7-9 with TRBJ2-3; tentative D call: TRBD2 (5 bases). V dropped 1 base and J dropped 0 bases, with 11 bases sitting between them. This CDR3 has 16 residues. Per the germline V gene, CDR1 is SEHNR and CDR2 is FQNEAQ (reference sequence). Looking up the rest from reference TRBV7-9 and TRBJ2-3 gives the full variable domain: DTGVSQNPRHKITKRGQNVTFRCDPISEHNRLYWYRQTLGQGPEFLTYFQNEAQLEKSRLLSDRFSAERPKGSFSTLEIQRTEQGDSAMYLCASSLVEGSSTDTQYFGPGTRLTVL.

This clone was recorded only once. This rearrangement joins TRBV19 to TRBJ2-2, with 12 positions matching TRBD1. With 5 bases clipped from V and 6 bases from J, the junction kept 4 bases outside the gene matches. The CDR3 covers 15 residues. Germline CDR1 reads LNHDA; CDR2 reads SQIVND (reference sequence). The CDR3 DNA follows: TGTGCCAGTAGTTTCGGGACAGGGGGCTCCGGGGAGCTGTTTTTT. Translation: CASSFGTGGSGELFF.

The chain couples TRBV19 to TRBJ1-5, with D possibly being TRBD1 (5 bases). The CDR3 has 15 amino acids. Germline loops: CDR1 LNHDA, CDR2 SQIVND (reference sequence). With 6 bases removed from V and 2 bases from J, the gap between germline ends came to 14 bases. Here the CDR3 DNA reads TGTGCCAGTAGACCCCGCGCGGGGGGCAATCAGCCCCAGCATTTT. This codes for CASRPRAGGNQPQHF.

The CDR3 nucleotides read TGTGCCTGGAGCATGTCTAAAGACTATGGCTACACCTTC. Protein product: CAWSMSKDYGYTF. V and J are TRBV30 and TRBJ1-2; D is ambiguous. The CDR3 has 13 amino acids. The germline V gene encodes CDR1 GTSNPN and CDR2 SVGIG (reference sequence). Trimming shortened V by 3 bases and J by 3 bases, and 11 bases separated the two germline ends.

This clone has just one count. The V and J genes are TRBV12-3 or TRBV12-4 and TRBJ1-5, with 12 bases that match TRBD1. The trim removed 6 bases at V and 10 bases at J, leaving 4 bases unmatched. The CDR3 runs to 13 residues. CDR3 nucleotide sequence: TGTGCCAGCAGGGACGGGACAGGGGGCCCCCAGCATTTT. This encodes CASRDGTGGPQHF.

J is TRBJ1-3 and V is TRBV30; D gene uncertain. The germline V and J ends were trimmed by 0 bases and 2 bases, with 2 bases remaining between them. Germline values: CDR1 GTSNPN, CDR2 SVGIG (reference sequence). CDR3 length: 12 residues. The CDR3 coding sequence is TGTGCCTGGAGTGTTACTGGAAACACCATATATTTT. Its translation is CAWSVTGNTIYF.